The present T cell receptor beta chain was sequenced within a study of control samples from healthy donors and cancer patients. CDR3 length equals 15 residues. The V and J ends lost 5 bases and 10 bases, in that order; junction bases with no gene match: 13. Germline V gene lookup returns CDR1 MDHEN and CDR2 SYDVKM. Here immunoSEQ multiplex PCR was the method, and the copy in TCRdb shows in-frame clones only, minus some. The sample has around 120,000 clones; more than 75% are singletons. The chain recombines TRBV28 with TRBJ2-7, with 11 nucleotides matching TRBD2. Specimen: blood. The clonotype was recovered from a man aged 55 to 69 in good health. CDR3 coding DNA: TGTGCCAGCAGTCGCCGAATAGCGGGGGGGCTTGAACAGTACTTC. The encoded protein is CASSRRIAGGLEQYF.